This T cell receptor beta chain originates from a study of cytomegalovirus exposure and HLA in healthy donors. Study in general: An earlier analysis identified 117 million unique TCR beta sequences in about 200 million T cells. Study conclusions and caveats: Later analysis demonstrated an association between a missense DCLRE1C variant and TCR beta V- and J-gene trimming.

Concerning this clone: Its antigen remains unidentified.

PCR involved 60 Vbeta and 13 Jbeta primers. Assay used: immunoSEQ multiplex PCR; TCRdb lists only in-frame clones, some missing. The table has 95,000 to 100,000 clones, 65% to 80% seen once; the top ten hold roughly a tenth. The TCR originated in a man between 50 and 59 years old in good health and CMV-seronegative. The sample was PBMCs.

The DNA for the CDR3 is TGCAGCGTAACTAGCGGGGTGGGGAATGAGCAGTTCTTC. Its translation: CSVTSGVGNEQFF. The rearrangement uses TRBV29-1 and TRBJ2-1; 10 nucleotides match TRBD2. The CDR3 covers 13 residues. V lost 6 bases to trimming and J lost 7 bases; unmatched junction nucleotides: 6. The V gene's germline CDR1 is SQVTM and CDR2 ANQGSEA.